The 8 T cell receptor beta chains given below trace back to one sample, sequenced in a study of vaccination effects on CD4 cells after COVID-19. These TCRs' antigens remain unknown. The assay was immunoSEQ multiplex PCR, and TCRdb's table has in-frame clones only and misses some. The sample includes 20,000 to 25,000 clones, 55% to 75% of them seen just once. The ViraFEST assay expanded antigen-specific CD4+ T cells with viral peptide pools before sequencing. With about 9 days of culture completed, CD4+ T cells were isolated. Having tested negative for nucleocapsid antibodies, the vaccine recipients showed no prior SARS-CoV-2 infection. The source material was CD4+ T cells from PBMCs cultured with HCoV-OC43 spike peptides, sampled before COVID-19 vaccination. Subset indicated: HCoV-OC43 spike overlapping peptide pool stimulation. These receptors were taken from a human donor who received a COVID-19 vaccine.

The chain joins TRBV10-3 to TRBJ2-2; D is perhaps TRBD2 (6 bases). Per the germline V gene, CDR1 is ENHRY and CDR2 is SYGVKD. CDR3 length equals 12 residues. V lost 8 bases to trimming and J lost 5 bases, with 9 bases between them. CDR3 amino acids: CAIDGGTGELFF. CDR3 DNA sequence: TGTGCCATCGACGGGGGTACCGGGGAGCTGTTTTTT.

Details on this clone: At one boundary the junction diverges from the germline segment, which might be a read error. V is TRBV7-8 and J is TRBJ1-4; 10 nucleotides line up with TRBD1. The CDR3 is 16 residues long. CDR1 is SGHVS and CDR2 is FQNEAQ in the germline V gene. The CDR3 DNA sequence: TGTGCCAGCAGCCTAGCCCGGGACAGGGGAAATGAAAAACTGTTTTTT. This gives the protein CASSLARDRGNEKLFF.

The rearrangement links TRBV9 to TRBJ2-7, with 13 bases aligning to TRBD2. CDR1 is SGDLS, CDR2 YYNGEE, per germline. The CDR3 sequence is 17 residues long. Trimming cost V 0 bases and J 0 bases; bases outside gene matches: 3. CDR3 bases: TGTGCCAGCAGCGTAGGCACTAGCGGGAGGGGCTCCTACGAGCAGTACTTC. Translated: CASSVGTSGRGSYEQYF.

The rearrangement joins TRBV4-1 to TRBJ2-4; 7 nucleotides agree with TRBD2. Germline V CDR1 and CDR2: MGHRA, YSYEKL. The CDR3 is 17 amino acids. V trimming: 2 bases; J trimming: 5 bases; junction bases outside the gene matches: 12. In DNA, the CDR3 is TGCGCCAGCAGCCAACTGCCCGTCGGGGGGAGGGAAAACATTCAGTACTTC. Protein: CASSQLPVGGRENIQYF.

The chain joins TRBV11-2 to TRBJ1-1; 9 nucleotides align to TRBD1. Germline assignment: CDR1 SGHAT and CDR2 FQNNGV. V dropped 2 bases and J dropped 4; count of bases not matched to a gene: 2. This CDR3 is built from 14 residues. The CDR3 spells CASSLTTGGTEAFF. The CDR3 region has the DNA TGTGCCAGCAGCTTAACGACAGGGGGCACTGAAGCTTTCTTT.

This clone is a singleton in its sample. The chain recombines TRBV12-5 with TRBJ2-7; 11 nucleotides align to TRBD2. CDR3 length equals 15 residues. Germline V CDR1 and CDR2: LGHNT, FRNRAP. J was trimmed by 6 bases and V by 5 bases; bases with no gene match: 9. CDR3 region: CASGATSGSLFEQYF. The CDR3 coding sequence is TGTGCTAGTGGTGCCACTAGCGGGAGCCTCTTCGAGCAGTACTTC.

In its sample, this clone was seen once. The chain recombines TRBV2 with TRBJ2-5, with TRBD2 matching 7 bases. CDR3 length: 13 amino acids. Germline V lookup: CDR1 SNHLY, CDR2 FYNNEI. The J segment lost 2 bases and the V segment lost 8 bases, leaving 5 bases of the junction unmatched. CDR3 bases: TGTGCCAGCCTTCCTAGCGGACAAGAGACCCAGTACTTC. Amino acids: CASLPSGQETQYF.

The sample holds a few counts of this clone. The J gene is TRBJ2-1, the V gene TRBV6-1; D is uncertain. Germline V lookup: CDR1 MNHNS, CDR2 SASEGT. The CDR3 has 12 amino acids. Trimming removed 4 bases from V and 10 bases from J, with 11 bases in between. CDR3 protein: CASSGAGSEQFF. The CDR3 nucleotides read TGTGCCAGCAGTGGGGCTGGATCCGAGCAGTTCTTC.